Shown below are 8 T cell receptor beta chains from a single sample sequenced in a study of blood T cell repertoires in COVID-19. Libraries were prepared by immunoSEQ multiplex PCR; TCRdb keeps only in-frame clonotypes and omits some of them. Among about 370,000 clones listed, around 87% were seen once. Sample: PBMCs or T cells enriched from blood (not recorded which). These receptors were obtained from a man aged 18 to 30 who had recovered from COVID-19.

V is TRBV3-1 (or the pseudogene TRBV3-2) and J is TRBJ2-5; TRBD2 aligns across 14 bases. Germline CDR1 and CDR2: LGHDT and YNNKEL (reference sequence). The CDR3 runs 16 residues. With 4 bases clipped from V and 4 bases from J, the junction kept 5 bases outside the gene matches. CDR3 sequence: CASSRYGLAGGETQYF. The CDR3 DNA sequence: TGTGCCAGCAGCCGCTACGGACTAGCGGGAGGAGAGACCCAGTACTTC.

The rearrangement links TRBV5-4 to TRBJ2-7; TRBD1 is a possible D gene (6 bases). The CDR3 is 12 residues long. Germline V gives CDR1 SGHNT, CDR2 YYREEE (reference sequence). Trimming shortened V by 3 bases and J by 4 bases, and 8 bases separated the two germline ends. The CDR3 region has the DNA TGTGCCAGCAGCTATCAGGGGTACGAGCAGTACTTC. It yields the protein CASSYQGYEQYF.

This chain joins TRBV12-5 and TRBJ1-3, with D unresolved. Germline V CDR1 and CDR2: LGHNT, FRNRAP. Between the trimmed V and J ends, which lost 2 bases and 0 bases, there was a span of 8 bases. The CDR3 is made up of 15 amino acids. Here the CDR3 DNA reads TGTGCTAGTGGTTTGACGAGCGCCTCTGGAAACACCATATATTTT. It translates to CASGLTSASGNTIYF.

This clone has more than one count but fewer than ten. The chain couples TRBV28 to TRBJ1-1, with TRBD1 matching over 7 bases. Looked up from germline, CDR1 is MDHEN and CDR2 is SYDVKM. The CDR3 length is 14 residues. V trimming: 5 bases; J trimming: 0 bases; junction bases outside the gene matches: 3. The CDR3 DNA sequence: TGTGCCAGCAGTCCCGGACAGGTGAACACTGAAGCTTTCTTT. It encodes CASSPGQVNTEAFF.

The rearrangement joins TRBV5-8 to TRBJ1-5, with D possibly being TRBD1 (5 bases). Per germline, CDR1 SGHTS and CDR2 YDEGEE. This CDR3 is 15 amino acids long. Trimming stripped 1 base from V and 6 bases from J, with 14 bases between. CDR3 amino acids: CASSLWGDQGQPQHF. In nucleotides, the CDR3 is TGTGCCAGCAGCTTGTGGGGGGACCAGGGTCAGCCCCAGCATTTT.

This clone has a handful of counts. The V call is TRBV13, the J call TRBJ2-1, with a weak D call TRBD2 (7 bases). The germline V gene encodes CDR1 PRHDT and CDR2 FYEKMQ (reference sequence). CDR3 size: 16 residues. Trimming left V 7 bases short and J 1 base short, with 17 bases between. CDR3 loop: CASTIAGAPSYNEQFF. Here the CDR3 DNA reads TGTGCCAGCACAATCGCGGGGGCCCCATCCTACAATGAGCAGTTCTTC.

The CDR3 is CASIRTGTYEQYF. CDR3 DNA sequence: TGTGCCAGCATCCGGACAGGAACCTACGAGCAGTACTTC. The chain couples TRBV7-2 to TRBJ2-7; 7 nucleotides line up with TRBD1. The V and J ends lost 7 bases and 2 bases, in that order; junction bases with no gene match: 5. Per germline, CDR1 SGHTA and CDR2 FQGNSA. This CDR3 is 13 amino acids long.

This sequence joins TRBV9 and TRBJ2-7; no firm D call. Germline V gene lookup returns CDR1 SGDLS and CDR2 YYNGEE. Deletions cut 0 bases from V and 5 bases from J, with 9 bases between. CDR3 length: 13 residues. The CDR3 nucleotides read TGTGCCAGCAGCGTAGCCGGTCCCGACGAGCAGTACTTC. As protein: CASSVAGPDEQYF. The full variable domain, in which reference TRBV9 and TRBJ2-7 provide the parts outside the CDR3, is DSGVTQTPKHLITATGQRVTLRCSPRSGDLSVYWYQQSLDQGLQFLIQYYNGEERAKGNILERFSAQQFPDLHSELNLSSLELGDSALYFCASSVAGPDEQYFGPGTRLTVT.